A single sample is the source of the 22 T cell receptor beta chains below, sequenced in a study of T cell repertoires in cytomegalovirus infection. One entry per CDR3 protein, called by TCRdb with MiXCR from the reads. In the table there are 560,000 or so distinct CDR3 sequences, about 15% of which are singletons. The material sequenced was CD8+ T cells from PBMCs. The receptors derive from a human donor in good health (CMV status not recorded). Some clones in this sample may be carry-over from other donors' samples.

A note on this clonotype: A read error may explain this, as a much larger clone is one base away. Since the CDR3 does not end with the conserved phenylalanine or tryptophan, this likely comes from a read error. The J gene is TRBJ2-7, the V gene TRBV15, with TRBD1 matching over 8 bases. In germline, CDR1 is LNHNV, CDR2 YYDKDF (reference sequence). The CDR3 has 15 amino acids. V was clipped by 0 bases and J by 5 bases; unmatched bases: 6. CDR3 DNA sequence: TGTGCCACCAGCAGAGACGGACAGGGAGATGACGAGCAGTACTTA. This codes for CATSRDGQGDDEQYL.

This clonotype was counted between two and nine times. The V and J genes are TRBV19 and TRBJ1-1, with unresolved D. The germline V and J ends were trimmed by 6 bases and 5 bases, with 16 bases remaining between them. Germline lookup yields CDR1 LNHDA and CDR2 SQIVND (reference sequence). The CDR3 extends over 14 amino acids. Here the CDR3 DNA reads TGTGCCAGTAGCCATATGGCCGGAGAGACTGAAGCTTTCTTT. It yields the protein CASSHMAGETEAFF.

In this sample, this clonotype turned up a few times. This chain links TRBV30 with TRBJ1-1, with D maybe TRBD1 (5 bases). This CDR3 has 13 residues. Trimming took 0 bases from V and 4 from J, leaving 9 bases between them. Germline V lookup: CDR1 GTSNPN, CDR2 SVGIG (reference sequence). CDR3 in amino acids: CAWSVPGITEAFF. The CDR3, as DNA: TGTGCCTGGAGTGTACCAGGGATCACTGAAGCTTTCTTT.

This clonotype has just a few counts. The CDR3 sequence is CSARDQGELSGNTIYF. DNA for the CDR3: TGCAGTGCTAGAGACCAAGGAGAACTATCTGGAAACACCATATATTTT. The chain couples TRBV20-1 to TRBJ1-3; no clear D. This CDR3 has 16 amino acids. Germline assignment: CDR1 DFQATT and CDR2 SNEGSKA (reference sequence). V gave up 0 bases and J gave up 1 base, with 13 bases separating them.

The chain employs TRBV29-1 and TRBJ2-7, with 8 bases that match TRBD1. With 6 bases clipped from V and 1 base from J, the junction kept 14 bases outside the gene matches. The CDR3 covers 16 residues. The germline gives CDR1 SQVTM, CDR2 ANQGSEA. This chain's CDR3 is CSVTGQGSSLSYEQYF. In DNA form, the CDR3 reads TGCAGCGTCACCGGACAGGGCTCGTCCCTATCCTACGAGCAGTACTTC.

For this clonotype: A junction end diverges from the germline sequence, so it may reflect a read error. The CDR3 DNA follows: TGCGCCAGCAGCTTAGGGGAGGGGGGATACAATGAGCAGTTCTTC. Amino acid sequence: CASSLGEGGYNEQFF. The rearrangement joins TRBV11-2 to TRBJ2-1, with a tentative D call TRBD2 (7 bases). The CDR3 runs to 15 residues. From germline, CDR1 is SGHAT and CDR2 FQNNGV. Using reference TRBV11-2 and TRBJ2-1 for the parts outside the CDR3, the full variable domain is EAGVAQSPRYKIIEKRQSVAFWCNPISGHATLYWYQQILGQGPKLLIQFQNNGVVDDSQLPKDRFSAERLKGVDSTLKIQPAKLEDSAVYLCASSLGEGGYNEQFFGPGTRLTVL.

The J gene is TRBJ2-7, the V gene TRBV20-1; 12 bases are a match to TRBD2. This CDR3 has 17 amino acids. Germline V CDR1 and CDR2: DFQATT, SNEGSKA (reference sequence). Germline trimming cut 2 bases from V and 2 bases from J; bases unmatched to any gene: 10. In nucleotides, the CDR3 is TGCAGTGCTAGAACCTCCCGGACTAGCGGGGTCCCCTACGAGCAGTACTTC. This gives the protein CSARTSRTSGVPYEQYF.

This clonotype was seen repeatedly, ten times or more. The chain is built from TRBV6-4 and TRBJ2-1; 7 bases align to TRBD2. The CDR3 totals 16 residues. The V and J ends lost 2 bases and 2 bases, in that order; junction bases with no gene match: 6. The germline V gene encodes CDR1 MRHNA and CDR2 SNTAGT. CDR3 sequence: CASSDRWGGTYNEQFF. The DNA for the CDR3 is TGTGCCAGCAGTGACCGGTGGGGGGGGACCTACAATGAGCAGTTCTTC.

J is TRBJ2-3 and V is TRBV4-1; either TRBD1 or TRBD2 may fit D (5 bases each). V was pared by 4 bases and J by 5 bases, with 16 bases between. The CDR3 spans 15 residues. The germline CDR1 and CDR2 sequences are MGHRA and YSYEKL. The chain's CDR3 is CASSPGPRVLDTQYF. The CDR3 DNA reads as TGCGCCAGCAGCCCGGGACCTAGGGTTTTAGATACGCAGTATTTT.

This clonotype was counted many times. The V call is TRBV7-9, the J call TRBJ2-1; TRBD2 aligns across 9 bases. In germline, CDR1 is SEHNR, CDR2 FQNEAQ (reference sequence). The length of the CDR3 is 17 residues. V was pared by 5 bases and J by 4 bases, with 12 bases of the junction left unmatched. CDR3: CASSPRRGGRDYNEQFF. DNA of the CDR3: TGTGCCAGCAGCCCCAGGCGCGGCGGGAGGGATTACAATGAGCAGTTCTTC.

The chain couples TRBV4-2 to TRBJ1-2; D remains ambiguous. V was clipped by 1 base and J by 7 bases, with 10 bases between them. CDR3 length: 13 residues. The germline gives CDR1 LGHNA, CDR2 YNFKEQ. CDR3 in amino acids: CASSQGGGSGYTF. DNA for the CDR3: TGTGCCAGCAGCCAAGGAGGTGGATCTGGCTACACCTTC.

A note on this clonotype: One base away lies a much larger clone, so this may be a sequencing read error. The chain joins TRBV12-3 or TRBV12-4 to TRBJ2-3; D call uncertain. This CDR3 has 13 amino acids. V lost 7 bases and J 0 bases, leaving 8 bases between the germline ends. The DNA of the CDR3 is TGTGCCAGCATTTATGCTAGCACAGATACGCAGTATTTT. This codes for CASIYASTDTQYF.

This clonotype showed up many times. This chain links TRBV27 with TRBJ2-7; 8 positions agree with TRBD2. J was trimmed by 5 bases and V by 2 bases; bases with no gene match: 8. The germline gives CDR1 MNHEY, CDR2 SMNVEV (reference sequence). The CDR3 loop spans 15 amino acids. The CDR3 DNA is TGTGCCAGCAGTTTACAAGCGGGAGTTCCTGACGAGCAGTACTTC. Translating gives CASSLQAGVPDEQYF.

This clonotype was observed many times. This chain uses TRBV7-9 with TRBJ2-7, with TRBD1 matching over 11 bases. This CDR3 is 15 amino acids long. Germline CDR1 reads SEHNR; CDR2 reads FQNEAQ (reference sequence). V lost 4 bases to trimming and J lost 5 bases; unmatched junction nucleotides: 7. The CDR3 loop reads CASSSPDRGHHEQYF. CDR3 sequence (DNA): TGTGCCAGCAGCTCCCCGGACAGGGGGCACCACGAGCAGTACTTC.

The J gene is TRBJ1-2, the V gene TRBV27; 7 bases map to TRBD1. This CDR3 is built from 15 residues. The V and J ends lost 6 bases and 4 bases, in that order; junction bases with no gene match: 11. Germline CDR1 is MNHEY and CDR2 is SMNVEV (reference sequence). CDR3 sequence: CASREVGGQSYGYTF. Written as DNA, the CDR3 is TGTGCCAGCAGAGAGGTAGGGGGCCAAAGCTATGGCTACACCTTC.

At least ten counts were recorded for this clonotype. The J gene is TRBJ2-1, the V gene TRBV7-6; a possible D gene is TRBD2 (5 bases). The CDR3 contains 15 residues. Trimming pared 8 bases from V and 5 bases from J, leaving 19 bases between. Germline V gene lookup returns CDR1 SGHVS and CDR2 FNYEAQ. The CDR3 DNA sequence: TGTGCCAGCGCCGCCCGGGCGGGTAGAAACAATGAGCAGTTCTTC. It yields the protein CASAARAGRNNEQFF.

This clonotype was seen a handful of times. J is TRBJ2-1 and V is TRBV11-3, with 8 nucleotides matching TRBD2. The CDR3 is 12 residues long. Germline V gene sequence: CDR1 SGHNT, CDR2 YENEEA. Trimming at V came to 5 bases and at J to 10 bases, leaving 4 bases not matched to a gene. The CDR3 DNA reads TGTGCCAGCAGCCGTATAGCGGGGGAGCAGTTCTTC. This translates into CASSRIAGEQFF.

This clonotype appeared many times. The chain links TRBV4-2 to TRBJ1-1, with TRBD1 matching 8 bases. The CDR3 is 15 residues long. The V segment lost 7 bases and the J segment 0 bases; nucleotides outside the gene matches: 7. Germline V gene lookup returns CDR1 LGHNA and CDR2 YNFKEQ. The CDR3 sequence is CASTPTGDMNTEAFF. CDR3 bases: TGTGCCAGCACCCCGACAGGGGATATGAACACTGAAGCTTTCTTT.

In its sample, this clonotype was seen many times. The chain links TRBV10-3 to TRBJ1-2, with D possibly TRBD1 on 5 matching bases. Germline CDR1 is ENHRY and CDR2 is SYGVKD. Trimming removed 4 bases at V and 4 bases at J, with 19 bases between. The CDR3 has 16 residues. This chain's CDR3 is CAISVQTRGSSYGYTF. DNA of the CDR3: TGTGCCATCAGTGTTCAGACGAGGGGCTCGAGCTATGGCTACACCTTC.

Only a few counts were recorded for this clonotype. The chain employs TRBV27 and TRBJ2-2; perhaps TRBD1 as D (5 bases). The ends were cut back, 7 bases at V and 0 bases at J, with 6 bases in the middle. The CDR3 is 13 amino acids. Germline V gene sequence: CDR1 MNHEY, CDR2 SMNVEV (reference sequence). CDR3 bases: TGTGCCAGCAAGGGGACGAACACCGGGGAGCTGTTTTTT. Translated, it gives CASKGTNTGELFF.

The chain recombines TRBV4-2 with TRBJ2-7; D not resolved. V shed 0 bases and J shed 2 bases, with 8 bases lying between them. Looked up from germline, CDR1 is LGHNA and CDR2 is YNFKEQ. CDR3 size: 14 residues. The CDR3 nucleotides read TGTGCCAGCAGCCAAGAATCTGGGACCTACGAGCAGTACTTC. It yields the protein CASSQESGTYEQYF.

V gene TRBV11-1 combines with J gene TRBJ2-6; D remains unclear. CDR3 length equals 16 residues. Germline CDR1 reads SGHAT; CDR2 reads FQDESV (reference sequence). V lost 6 bases, J lost 4 bases, and 16 bases lay in between. CDR3 coding DNA: TGTGCCAGCAGACCCACTCCCGGGTACGGGGCCAACGTCCTGACTTTC. It encodes CASRPTPGYGANVLTF.